The clone carrying this T cell receptor (beta chain) has just a few counts. This CDR3 is 15 amino acids long. Unmatched junction bases numbered 8, after V lost 6 bases and J lost 7 bases. Germline CDR1 and CDR2: MNHEY and SVGAGI. The sample is drawn from a study of blood T cell repertoires in COVID-19. Study background: From the United States, Italy and Spain came samples of acute and convalescent COVID-19. T cells, B-cell-depleted T cells, or PBMCs provided the cDNA or gDNA that served as material.

In the study's own analysis: By means of reference gene primer amplification, nucleated cell counts were estimated. TCRdb's copy holds only in-frame clones and misses some; the assay was immunoSEQ multiplex PCR. The V and J calls and clone size were taken over from that table, and D and trimming were inferred from the DNA. The sample holds 90,000 to 100,000 clones, 82% seen once. The receptor was derived from a man aged 65 to 85 with active or convalescent COVID-19. The V gene is TRBV6-5, the J gene TRBJ2-7; 14 bases are a match to TRBD2. The sample consisted of peripheral blood. As DNA, the CDR3 is TGTGCCAGCAGCCGCGGGACTAGCGGGGGTCGGGAGCAGTACTTC. Its translation is CASSRGTSGGREQYF.